The clone carrying this T cell receptor beta chain was observed a handful of times. The data were obtained in a study of blood T cell repertoires in COVID-19. Overall study: The samples span acute and convalescent COVID-19 from the United States, Italy and Spain. T cells, B-cell-depleted T cells, or PBMCs provided the cDNA or gDNA that served as material.

This table comes from immunoSEQ multiplex PCR, and its TCRdb copy is limited to in-frame clones, with some not included. Of roughly 290,000 clones in the sample, around 85% were seen once. CDR3 length equals 12 residues. From germline, CDR1 is MNHNS and CDR2 SASEGT. Trimming took 3 bases from V and 8 from J, leaving 10 bases between them. This study enrolled people aged roughly 18 to 89 from about 26 US geographic areas. In assigning cohorts, the study relied on participant-reported clinical history. Specimen: PBMCs or T cells enriched from blood (not recorded which). The source is a woman aged 40-49 years who had recovered from COVID-19. The chain couples TRBV6-1 to TRBJ1-2; D remains ambiguous. The CDR3 loop is CASSELREGYTF. CDR3 in DNA: TGTGCCAGCAGTGAGTTGAGGGAAGGCTACACCTTC.